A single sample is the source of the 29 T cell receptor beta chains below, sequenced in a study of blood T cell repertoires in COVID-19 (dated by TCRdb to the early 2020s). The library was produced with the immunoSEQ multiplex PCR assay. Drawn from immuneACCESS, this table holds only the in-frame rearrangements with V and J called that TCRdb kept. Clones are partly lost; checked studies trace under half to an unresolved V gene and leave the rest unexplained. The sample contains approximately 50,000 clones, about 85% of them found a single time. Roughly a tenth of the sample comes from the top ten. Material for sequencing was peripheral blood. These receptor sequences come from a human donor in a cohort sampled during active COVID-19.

This CDR3 is CASLQGGEQYF. The CDR3 nucleotides are TGTGCCAGCCTACAGGGGGGCGAGCAGTACTTC. The chain recombines TRBV12-3 or TRBV12-4 with TRBJ2-7, with 8 bases fitting TRBD1. Unmatched junction bases numbered 3, after V lost 8 bases and J lost 6 bases. The length of the CDR3 is 11 residues.

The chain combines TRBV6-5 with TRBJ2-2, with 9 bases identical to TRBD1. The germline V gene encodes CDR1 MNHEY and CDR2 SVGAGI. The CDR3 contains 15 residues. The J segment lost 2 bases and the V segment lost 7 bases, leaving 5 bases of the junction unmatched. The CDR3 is CASTRDRVNTGELFF. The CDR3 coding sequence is TGTGCCAGCACCCGGGACAGGGTCAACACCGGGGAGCTGTTTTTT.

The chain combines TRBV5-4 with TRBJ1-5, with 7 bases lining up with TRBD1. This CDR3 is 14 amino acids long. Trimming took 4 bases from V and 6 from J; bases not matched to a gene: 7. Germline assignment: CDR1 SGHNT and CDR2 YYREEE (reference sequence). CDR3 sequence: CASSLDRASQPQHF. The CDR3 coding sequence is TGTGCCAGCAGCCTTGACAGGGCTAGTCAGCCCCAGCATTTT.

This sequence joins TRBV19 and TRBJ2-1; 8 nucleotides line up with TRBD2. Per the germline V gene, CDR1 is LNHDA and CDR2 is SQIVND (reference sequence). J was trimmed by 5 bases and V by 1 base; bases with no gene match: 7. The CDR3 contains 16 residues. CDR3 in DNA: TGTGCCAGTAGTATAGCTAGCACTAGCGGAAACAATGAGCAGTTCTTC. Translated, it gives CASSIASTSGNNEQFF. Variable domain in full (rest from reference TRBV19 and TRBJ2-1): DGGITQSPKYLFRKEGQNVTLSCEQNLNHDAMYWYRQDPGQGLRLIYYSQIVNDFQKGDIAEGYSVSREKKESFPLTVTSAQKNPTAFYLCASSIASTSGNNEQFFGPGTRLTVL.

The CDR3 spells CASSLGQASDWETQYF. CDR3 in DNA: TGTGCCAGCAGCCTAGGACAGGCCTCGGATTGGGAGACCCAGTACTTC. V is TRBV28 and J is TRBJ2-5; 7 bases fit TRBD1. Germline values: CDR1 MDHEN, CDR2 SYDVKM. The CDR3 is 16 amino acids. Unmatched junction bases numbered 15, after V lost 6 bases and J lost 5 bases.

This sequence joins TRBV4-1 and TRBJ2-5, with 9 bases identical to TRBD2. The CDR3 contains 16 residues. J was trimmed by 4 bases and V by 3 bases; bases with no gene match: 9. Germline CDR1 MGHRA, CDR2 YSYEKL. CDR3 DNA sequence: TGCGCCAGCAGCCACCCTATCTTGCGGGAGGGAGAGACCCAGTACTTC. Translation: CASSHPILREGETQYF.

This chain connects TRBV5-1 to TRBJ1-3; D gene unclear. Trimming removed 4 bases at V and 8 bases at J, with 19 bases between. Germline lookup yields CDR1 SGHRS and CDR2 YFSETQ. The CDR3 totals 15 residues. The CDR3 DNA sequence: TGCGCCAGCAGCCCCGGGTCCTTCCCCGGATACACCATATATTTT. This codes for CASSPGSFPGYTIYF.

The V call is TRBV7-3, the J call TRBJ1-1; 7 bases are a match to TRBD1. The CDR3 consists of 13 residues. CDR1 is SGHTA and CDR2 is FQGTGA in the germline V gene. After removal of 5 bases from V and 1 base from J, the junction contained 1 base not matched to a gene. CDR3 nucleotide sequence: TGTGCCAGCAGCCGACAGGGGAACACTGAAGCTTTCTTT. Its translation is CASSRQGNTEAFF.

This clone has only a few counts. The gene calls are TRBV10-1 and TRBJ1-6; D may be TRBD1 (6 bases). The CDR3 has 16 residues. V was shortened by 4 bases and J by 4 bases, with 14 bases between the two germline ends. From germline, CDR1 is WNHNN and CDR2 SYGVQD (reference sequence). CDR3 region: CASSVSPGEYNSPLHF. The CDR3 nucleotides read TGCGCCAGCAGTGTCTCCCCAGGGGAGTATAATTCACCCCTCCACTTT.

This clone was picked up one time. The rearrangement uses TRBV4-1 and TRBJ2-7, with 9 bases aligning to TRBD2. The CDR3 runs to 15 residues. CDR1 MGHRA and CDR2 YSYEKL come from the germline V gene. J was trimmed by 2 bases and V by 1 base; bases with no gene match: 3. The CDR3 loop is CASSQGVAGAYEQYF. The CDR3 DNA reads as TGCGCCAGCAGCCAAGGTGTAGCGGGGGCCTACGAGCAGTACTTC.

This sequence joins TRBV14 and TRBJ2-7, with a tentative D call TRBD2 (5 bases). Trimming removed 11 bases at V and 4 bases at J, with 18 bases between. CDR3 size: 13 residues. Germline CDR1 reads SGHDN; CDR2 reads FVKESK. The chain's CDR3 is CAGGRARLYEQYF. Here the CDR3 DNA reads TGTGCCGGCGGGCGGGCCCGCTTATACGAGCAGTACTTC.

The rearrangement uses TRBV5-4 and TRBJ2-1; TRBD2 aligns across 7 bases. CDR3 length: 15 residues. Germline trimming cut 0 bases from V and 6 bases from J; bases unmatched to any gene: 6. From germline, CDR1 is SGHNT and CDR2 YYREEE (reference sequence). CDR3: CASSLAGRMSNEQFF. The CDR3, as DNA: TGTGCCAGCAGCTTGGCCGGGAGGATGTCCAATGAGCAGTTCTTC.

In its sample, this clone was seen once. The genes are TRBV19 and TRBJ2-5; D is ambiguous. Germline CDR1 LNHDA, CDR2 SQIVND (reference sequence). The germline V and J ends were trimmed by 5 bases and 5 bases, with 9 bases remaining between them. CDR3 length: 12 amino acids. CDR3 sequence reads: CASSPRGETQYF. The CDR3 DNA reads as TGTGCCAGTAGTCCCCGAGGCGAGACCCAGTACTTC.

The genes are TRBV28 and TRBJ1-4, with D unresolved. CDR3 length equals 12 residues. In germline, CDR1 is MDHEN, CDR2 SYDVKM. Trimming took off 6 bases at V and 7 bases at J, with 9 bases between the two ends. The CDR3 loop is CASSRGTEKLFF. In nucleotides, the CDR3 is TGTGCCAGCAGCCGAGGAACTGAAAAACTGTTTTTT.

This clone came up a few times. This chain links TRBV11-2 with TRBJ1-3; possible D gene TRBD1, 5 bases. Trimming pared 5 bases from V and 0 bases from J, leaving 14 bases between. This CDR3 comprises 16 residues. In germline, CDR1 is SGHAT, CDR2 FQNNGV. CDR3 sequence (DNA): TGTGCCAGCAGCCCCGGGGGTAAAGGCTCTGGAAACACCATATATTTT. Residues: CASSPGGKGSGNTIYF.

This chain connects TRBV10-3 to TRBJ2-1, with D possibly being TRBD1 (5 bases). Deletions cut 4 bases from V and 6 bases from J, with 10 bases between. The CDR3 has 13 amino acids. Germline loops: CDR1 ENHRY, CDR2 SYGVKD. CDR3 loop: CAISVQGSNEQFF. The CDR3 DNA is TGTGCCATCAGTGTTCAGGGATCCAATGAGCAGTTCTTC.

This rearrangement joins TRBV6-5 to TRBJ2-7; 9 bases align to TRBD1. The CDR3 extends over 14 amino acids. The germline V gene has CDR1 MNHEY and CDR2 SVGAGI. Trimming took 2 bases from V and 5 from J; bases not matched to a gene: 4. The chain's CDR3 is CASSYRTGENEQYF. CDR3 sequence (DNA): TGTGCCAGCAGTTACCGGACAGGGGAGAACGAGCAGTACTTC.

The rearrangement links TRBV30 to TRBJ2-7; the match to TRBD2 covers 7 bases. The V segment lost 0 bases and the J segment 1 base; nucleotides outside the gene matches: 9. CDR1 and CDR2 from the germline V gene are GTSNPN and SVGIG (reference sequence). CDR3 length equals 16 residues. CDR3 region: CAWSVLWGGTSYEQYF. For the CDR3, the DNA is TGTGCCTGGAGTGTACTTTGGGGAGGGACTTCCTACGAGCAGTACTTC.

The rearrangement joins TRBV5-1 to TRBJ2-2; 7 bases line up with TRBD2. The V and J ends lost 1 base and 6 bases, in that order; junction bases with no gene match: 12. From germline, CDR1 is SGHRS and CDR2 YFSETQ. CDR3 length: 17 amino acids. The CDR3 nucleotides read TGCGCCAGCAGCTTGCAGGGAGCGGGATCTACGTCCGGGGAGCTGTTTTTT. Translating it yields CASSLQGAGSTSGELFF.

The CDR3 bases are TGTGCCAGCAGCACGCCGACAGTGAACACTGAAGCTTTCTTT. This encodes CASSTPTVNTEAFF. The genes are TRBV3-1 (or the pseudogene TRBV3-2) and TRBJ1-1; TRBD1 is a possible D gene (5 bases). CDR3 length: 14 amino acids. V was clipped by 5 bases and J by 0 bases, with 10 bases between them. Germline V gene sequence: CDR1 LGHDT, CDR2 YNNKEL (reference sequence).

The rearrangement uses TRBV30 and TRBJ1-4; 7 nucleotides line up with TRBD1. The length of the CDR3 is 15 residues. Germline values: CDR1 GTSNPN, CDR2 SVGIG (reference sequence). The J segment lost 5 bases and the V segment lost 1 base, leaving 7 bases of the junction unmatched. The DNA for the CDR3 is TGTGCCTGGAGTGACTCCGGGACAGCAAATGAAAAACTGTTTTTT. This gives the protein CAWSDSGTANEKLFF. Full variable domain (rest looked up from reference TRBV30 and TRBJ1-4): SQTIHQWPATLVQPVGSPLSLECTVEGTSNPNLYWYRQAAGRGLQLLFYSVGIGQISSEVPQNLSASRPQDRQFILSSKKLLLSDSGFYLCAWSDSGTANEKLFFGSGTQLSVL.

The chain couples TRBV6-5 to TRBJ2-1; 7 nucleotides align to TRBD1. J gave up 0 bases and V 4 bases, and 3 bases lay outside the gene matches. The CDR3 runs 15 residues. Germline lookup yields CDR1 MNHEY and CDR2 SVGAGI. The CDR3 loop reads CASSSDRVSYNEQFF. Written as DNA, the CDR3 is TGTGCCAGCAGTTCTGACAGGGTCTCCTACAATGAGCAGTTCTTC.

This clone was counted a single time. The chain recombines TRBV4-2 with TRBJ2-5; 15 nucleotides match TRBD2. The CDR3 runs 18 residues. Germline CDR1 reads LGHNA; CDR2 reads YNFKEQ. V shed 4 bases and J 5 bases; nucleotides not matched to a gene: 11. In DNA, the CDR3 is TGTGCCAGCAGCCGAACCGGGACTAGCGGGAGGTTAGAGGAGACCCAGTACTTC. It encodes CASSRTGTSGRLEETQYF.

The CDR3 DNA follows: TGCGCCAGCAGCCTGATTAGAGCGAACACTGAAGCTTTCTTT. Protein: CASSLIRANTEAFF. The chain couples TRBV5-1 to TRBJ1-1; D gene unclear. CDR3 length equals 14 residues. CDR1 and CDR2 from the germline V gene are SGHRS and YFSETQ. V was clipped by 4 bases and J by 1 base, with 11 bases between them.

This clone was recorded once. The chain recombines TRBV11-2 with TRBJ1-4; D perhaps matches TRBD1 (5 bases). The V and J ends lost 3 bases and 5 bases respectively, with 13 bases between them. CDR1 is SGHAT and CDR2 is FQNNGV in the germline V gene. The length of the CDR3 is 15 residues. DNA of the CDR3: TGTGCCAGCAGCTTTCAGCAGGGCCTAAATGAAAAACTGTTTTTT. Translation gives CASSFQQGLNEKLFF.

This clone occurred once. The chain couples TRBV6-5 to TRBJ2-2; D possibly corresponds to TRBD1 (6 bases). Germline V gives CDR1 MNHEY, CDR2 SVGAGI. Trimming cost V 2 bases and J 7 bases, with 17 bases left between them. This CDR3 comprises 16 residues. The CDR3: CASSYAQGSLGGELFF. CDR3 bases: TGTGCCAGCAGTTACGCACAGGGAAGCCTCGGCGGGGAGCTGTTTTTT.

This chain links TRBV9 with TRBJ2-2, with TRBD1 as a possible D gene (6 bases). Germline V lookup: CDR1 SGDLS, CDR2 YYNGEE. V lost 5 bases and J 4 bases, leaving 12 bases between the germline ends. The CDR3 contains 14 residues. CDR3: CASSSGAVTGELFF. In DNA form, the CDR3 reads TGTGCCAGCAGTTCAGGGGCAGTCACCGGGGAGCTGTTTTTT.

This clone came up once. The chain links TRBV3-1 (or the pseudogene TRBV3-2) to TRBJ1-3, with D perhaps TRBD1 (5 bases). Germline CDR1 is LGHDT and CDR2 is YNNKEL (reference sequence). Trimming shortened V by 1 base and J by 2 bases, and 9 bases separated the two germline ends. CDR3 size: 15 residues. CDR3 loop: CASSQVGVTGNTIYF. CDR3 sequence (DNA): TGTGCCAGCAGCCAAGTAGGGGTGACTGGAAACACCATATATTTT.

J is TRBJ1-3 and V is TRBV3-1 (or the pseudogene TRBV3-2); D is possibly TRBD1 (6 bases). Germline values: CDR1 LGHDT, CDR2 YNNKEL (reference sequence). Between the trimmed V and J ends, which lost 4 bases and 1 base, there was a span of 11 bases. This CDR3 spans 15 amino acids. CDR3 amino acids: CASSLRGGSGNTIYF. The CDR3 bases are TGTGCCAGCAGCCTCCGAGGGGGTTCTGGAAACACCATATATTTT.